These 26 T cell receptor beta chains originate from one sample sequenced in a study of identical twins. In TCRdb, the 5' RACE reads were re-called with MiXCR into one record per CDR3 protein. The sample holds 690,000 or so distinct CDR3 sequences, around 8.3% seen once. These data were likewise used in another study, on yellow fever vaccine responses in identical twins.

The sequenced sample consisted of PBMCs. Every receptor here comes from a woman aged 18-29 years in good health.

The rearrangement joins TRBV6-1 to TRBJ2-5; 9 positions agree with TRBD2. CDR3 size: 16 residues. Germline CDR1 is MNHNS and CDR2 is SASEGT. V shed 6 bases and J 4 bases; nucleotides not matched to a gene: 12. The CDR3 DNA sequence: TGTGCCAGCAGCCCGGGGCGGGGGGGCCGAGGAGAGACCCAGTACTTC. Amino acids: CASSPGRGGRGETQYF.

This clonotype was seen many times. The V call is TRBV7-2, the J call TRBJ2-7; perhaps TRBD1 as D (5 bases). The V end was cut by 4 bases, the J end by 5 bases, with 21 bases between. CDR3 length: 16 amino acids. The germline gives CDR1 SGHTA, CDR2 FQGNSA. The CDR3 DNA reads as TGTGCCAGCAGCTCAGGACAAAAGGCCCGAGGCGACGAGCAGTACTTC. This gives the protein CASSSGQKARGDEQYF.

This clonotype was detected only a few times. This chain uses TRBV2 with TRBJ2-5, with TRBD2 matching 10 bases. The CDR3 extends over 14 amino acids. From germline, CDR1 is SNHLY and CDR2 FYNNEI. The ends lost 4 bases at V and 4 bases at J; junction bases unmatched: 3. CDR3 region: CASSAGLAVETQYF. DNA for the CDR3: TGTGCCAGCAGTGCTGGACTAGCGGTAGAGACCCAGTACTTC.

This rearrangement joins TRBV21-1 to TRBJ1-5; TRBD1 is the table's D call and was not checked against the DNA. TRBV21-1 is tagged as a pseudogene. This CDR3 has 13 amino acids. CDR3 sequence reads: CASRDRGHQPQHF. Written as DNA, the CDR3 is TGTGCCAGCCGGGACAGGGGGCATCAGCCCCAGCATTTT.

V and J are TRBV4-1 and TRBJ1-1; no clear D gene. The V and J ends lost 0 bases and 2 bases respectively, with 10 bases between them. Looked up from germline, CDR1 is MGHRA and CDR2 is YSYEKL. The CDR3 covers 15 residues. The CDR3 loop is CASSQEHSGNTEAFF. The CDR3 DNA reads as TGCGCCAGCAGCCAAGAACATTCGGGAAACACTGAAGCTTTCTTT.

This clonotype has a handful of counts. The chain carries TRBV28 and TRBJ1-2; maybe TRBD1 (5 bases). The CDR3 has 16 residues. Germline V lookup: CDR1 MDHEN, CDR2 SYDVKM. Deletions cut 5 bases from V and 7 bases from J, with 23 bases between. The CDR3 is CASSPPQGSGFGGYTF. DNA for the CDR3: TGTGCCAGCAGTCCCCCCCAGGGCTCGGGATTTGGTGGCTACACCTTC.

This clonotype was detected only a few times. CDR3 region: CASSGGGGGNTGELFF. CDR3 sequence (DNA): TGTGCCAGCAGCGGAGGGGGCGGGGGGAACACCGGGGAGCTGTTTTTT. This chain joins TRBV5-4 and TRBJ2-2; TRBD1 or TRBD2 may be the D gene (7 bases each). V dropped 4 bases and J dropped 1 base, with 14 bases sitting between them. Germline V gene data show CDR1 as SGHNT and CDR2 as YYREEE (reference sequence). This CDR3 is 16 amino acids long.

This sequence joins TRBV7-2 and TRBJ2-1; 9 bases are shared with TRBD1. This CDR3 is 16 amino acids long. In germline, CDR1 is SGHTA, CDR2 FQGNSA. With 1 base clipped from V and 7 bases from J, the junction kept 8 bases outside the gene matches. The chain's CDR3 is CASSLGQGGLVNEQFF. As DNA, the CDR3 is TGTGCCAGCAGCTTAGGACAGGGGGGTTTAGTAAATGAGCAGTTCTTC.

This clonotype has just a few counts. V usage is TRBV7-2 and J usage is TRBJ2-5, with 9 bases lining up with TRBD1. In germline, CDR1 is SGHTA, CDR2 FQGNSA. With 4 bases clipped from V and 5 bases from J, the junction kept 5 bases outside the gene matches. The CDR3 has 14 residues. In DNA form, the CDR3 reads TGTGCCAGCAGCTACAGGGGGCTAGGGGAGACCCAGTACTTC. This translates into CASSYRGLGETQYF. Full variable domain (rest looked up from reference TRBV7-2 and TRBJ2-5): GAGVSQSPSNKVTEKGKDVELRCDPISGHTALYWYRQSLGQGLEFLIYFQGNSAPDKSGLPSDRFSAERTGGSVSTLTIQRTQQEDSAVYLCASSYRGLGETQYFGPGTRLLVL.

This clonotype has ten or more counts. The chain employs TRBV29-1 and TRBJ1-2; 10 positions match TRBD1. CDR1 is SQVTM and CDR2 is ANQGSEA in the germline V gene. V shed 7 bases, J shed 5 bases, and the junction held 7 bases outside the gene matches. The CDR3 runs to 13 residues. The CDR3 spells CSAGTGVGYGYTF. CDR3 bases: TGCAGCGCAGGGACAGGGGTTGGGTATGGCTACACCTTC.

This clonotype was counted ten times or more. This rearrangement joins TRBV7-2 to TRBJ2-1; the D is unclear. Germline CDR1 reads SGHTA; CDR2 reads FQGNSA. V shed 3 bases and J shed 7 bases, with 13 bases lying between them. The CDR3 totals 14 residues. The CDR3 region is CASSLDIGVNEQFF. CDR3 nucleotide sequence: TGTGCCAGCAGCTTGGATATTGGAGTGAATGAGCAGTTCTTC.

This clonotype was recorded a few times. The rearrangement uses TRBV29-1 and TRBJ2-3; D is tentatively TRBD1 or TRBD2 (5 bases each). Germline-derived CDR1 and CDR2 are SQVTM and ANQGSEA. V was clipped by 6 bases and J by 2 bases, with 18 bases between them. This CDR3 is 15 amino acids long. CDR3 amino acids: CSVERGGEYTDTQYF. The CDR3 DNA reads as TGCAGCGTCGAGAGGGGCGGAGAATACACAGATACGCAGTATTTT.

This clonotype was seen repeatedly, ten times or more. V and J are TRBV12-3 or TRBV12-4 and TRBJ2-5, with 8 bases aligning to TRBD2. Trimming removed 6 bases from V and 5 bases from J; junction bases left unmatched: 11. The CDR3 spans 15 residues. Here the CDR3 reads CASRGSAGVMETQYF. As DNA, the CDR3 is TGTGCCAGCAGGGGATCAGCGGGGGTGATGGAGACCCAGTACTTC.

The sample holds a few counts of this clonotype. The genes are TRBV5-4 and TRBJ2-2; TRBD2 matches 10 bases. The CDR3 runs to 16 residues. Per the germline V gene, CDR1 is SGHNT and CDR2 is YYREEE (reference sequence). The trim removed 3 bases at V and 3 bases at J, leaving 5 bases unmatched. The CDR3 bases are TGTGCCAGCAGCTCGACCGGGACTAGCGACACCGGGGAGCTGTTTTTT. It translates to CASSSTGTSDTGELFF.

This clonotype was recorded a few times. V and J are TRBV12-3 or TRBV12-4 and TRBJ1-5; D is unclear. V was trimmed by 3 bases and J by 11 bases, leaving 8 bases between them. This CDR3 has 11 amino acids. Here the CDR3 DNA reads TGTGCCAGCAGTTTCGGGGAGGCCCAGCATTTT. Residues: CASSFGEAQHF.

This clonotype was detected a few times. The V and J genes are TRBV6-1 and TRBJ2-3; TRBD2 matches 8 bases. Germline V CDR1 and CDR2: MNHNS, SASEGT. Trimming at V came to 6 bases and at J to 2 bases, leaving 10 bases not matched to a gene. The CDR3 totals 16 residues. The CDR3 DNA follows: TGTGCCAGCAGAGCTGAAATGACTAGCGACACAGATACGCAGTATTTT. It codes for CASRAEMTSDTDTQYF.

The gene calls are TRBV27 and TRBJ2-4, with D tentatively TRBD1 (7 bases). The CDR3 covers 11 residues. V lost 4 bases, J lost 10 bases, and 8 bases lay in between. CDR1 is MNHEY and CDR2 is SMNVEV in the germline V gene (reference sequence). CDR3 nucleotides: TGTGCCAGCAGTTCAGGGGGGATTCAGTACTTC. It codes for CASSSGGIQYF.

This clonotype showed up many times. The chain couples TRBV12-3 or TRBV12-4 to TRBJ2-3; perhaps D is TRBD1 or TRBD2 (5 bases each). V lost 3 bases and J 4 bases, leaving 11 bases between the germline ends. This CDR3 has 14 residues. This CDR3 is CASSLAKGPDTQYF. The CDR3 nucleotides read TGTGCCAGCAGTTTGGCAAAGGGACCAGATACGCAGTATTTT.

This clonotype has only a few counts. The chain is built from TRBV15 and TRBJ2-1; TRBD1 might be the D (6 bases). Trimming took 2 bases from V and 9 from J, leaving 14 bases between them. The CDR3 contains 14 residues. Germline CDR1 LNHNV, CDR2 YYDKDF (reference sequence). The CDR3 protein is CATSRPTAQGEQFF. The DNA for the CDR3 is TGTGCCACCAGCAGACCGACTGCACAGGGTGAGCAGTTCTTC.

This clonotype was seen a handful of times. DNA for the CDR3: TGCAGTGCTAGAGATCTTAATCATCTCCGGGCTAGCGGGAGGGGGCTCTCCTACGAGCAGTACTTC. Translated: CSARDLNHLRASGRGLSYEQYF. The chain couples TRBV20-1 to TRBJ2-7; 12 bases are a match to TRBD2. The CDR3 has 22 residues. With 0 bases clipped from V and 0 bases from J, the junction kept 21 bases outside the gene matches. The germline V gene encodes CDR1 DFQATT and CDR2 SNEGSKA (reference sequence).

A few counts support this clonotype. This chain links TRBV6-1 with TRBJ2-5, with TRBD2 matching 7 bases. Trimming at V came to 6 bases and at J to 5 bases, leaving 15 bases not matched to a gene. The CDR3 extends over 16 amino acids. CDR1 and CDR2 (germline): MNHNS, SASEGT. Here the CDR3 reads CASSPPGTGAGETQYF. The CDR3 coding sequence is TGTGCCAGCAGCCCGCCCGGTACGGGAGCGGGGGAGACCCAGTACTTC.

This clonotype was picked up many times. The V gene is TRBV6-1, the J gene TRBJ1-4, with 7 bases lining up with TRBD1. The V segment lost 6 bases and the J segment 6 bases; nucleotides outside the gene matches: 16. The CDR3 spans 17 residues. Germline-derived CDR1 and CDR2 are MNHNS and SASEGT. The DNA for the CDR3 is TGTGCCAGCAGGAAGGGCTCGGTGACAGGGAGGCATGAAAAACTGTTTTTT. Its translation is CASRKGSVTGRHEKLFF.

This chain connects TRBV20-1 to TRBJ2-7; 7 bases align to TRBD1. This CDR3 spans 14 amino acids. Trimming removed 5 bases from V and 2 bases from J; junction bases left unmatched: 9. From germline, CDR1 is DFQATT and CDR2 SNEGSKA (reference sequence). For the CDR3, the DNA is TGCAGTGCTCTCATTGAGGGGGCTGCCTACGAGCAGTACTTC. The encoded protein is CSALIEGAAYEQYF.

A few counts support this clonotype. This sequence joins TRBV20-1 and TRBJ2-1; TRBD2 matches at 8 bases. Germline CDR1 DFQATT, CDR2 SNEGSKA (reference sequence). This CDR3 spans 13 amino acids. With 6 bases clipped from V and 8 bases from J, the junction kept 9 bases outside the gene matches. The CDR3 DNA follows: TGCAGTGCATCGGCTCTAGCGGGCGATGAGCAGTTCTTC. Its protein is CSASALAGDEQFF.

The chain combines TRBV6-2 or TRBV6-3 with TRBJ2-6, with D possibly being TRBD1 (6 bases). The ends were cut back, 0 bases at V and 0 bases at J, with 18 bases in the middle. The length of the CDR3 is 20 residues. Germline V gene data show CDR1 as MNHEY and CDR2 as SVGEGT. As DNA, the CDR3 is TGTGCCAGCAGTTACTCGACGGGGCAGGGGTACAGCTCTGGGGCCAACGTCCTGACTTTC. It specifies CASSYSTGQGYSSGANVLTF.

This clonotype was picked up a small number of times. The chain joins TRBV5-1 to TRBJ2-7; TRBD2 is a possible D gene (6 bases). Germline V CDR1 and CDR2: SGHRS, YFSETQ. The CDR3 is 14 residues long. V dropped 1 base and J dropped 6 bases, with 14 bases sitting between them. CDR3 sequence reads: CASSLSGSKGEQYF. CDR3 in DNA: TGCGCCAGCAGCTTGTCCGGGAGTAAAGGCGAGCAGTACTTC.